Listed below are T cell receptor beta chains from one sample, sequenced in a study of blood T cells in healthy people across ages. Each CDR3 protein is one row after TCRdb ran MiXCR on the 5' RACE reads. This sample has about 1.8 million distinct CDR3 sequences; roughly 49% occur once, and the top ten carry more than 2%. The sequencing sample was made of blood. All receptors come from a woman in her thirties or forties in good health. The CDR3 runs from the conserved cysteine through the conserved F or W. Fields, in order: clone size, V gene, D gene, CDR3 length, J gene, CDR3 DNA, CDR3 protein. The D gene is left open where the match is weak. Clone size is given for some rows only: seen once, a few or many times, or a class if the clone is expanded.

clone size: few; V gene: TRBV12-3/TRBV12-4; D gene: NA; CDR3 length: 14; J gene: TRBJ2-7; CDR3 DNA: TGTGCCAGCGCGAAAAGGACGGTTTACTACGAGCAGTACTTC; CDR3 protein: CASAKRTVYYEQYF
clone size: once; V gene: TRBV5-6; D gene: TRBD2; CDR3 length: 16; J gene: TRBJ2-3; CDR3 DNA: TGTGCCAGCAGCTGGTGGACTAGCGGGGTGGGAGATACGCAGTATTTT; CDR3 protein: CASSWWTSGVGDTQYF
clone size: NA; V gene: TRBV13; D gene: TRBD2; CDR3 length: 16; J gene: TRBJ2-7; CDR3 DNA: TGTGCCAGCAGCTCCGGACTAGCGGAAAACGGCTACGAGCAGTACTTC; CDR3 protein: CASSSGLAENGYEQYF
clone size: NA; V gene: TRBV9; D gene: TRBD2; CDR3 length: 16; J gene: TRBJ2-5; CDR3 DNA: TGTGCCAGCAGCGTAGAGGCAGGGAGGGGACAAGAGACCCAGTACTTC; CDR3 protein: CASSVEAGRGQETQYF
clone size: NA; V gene: TRBV27; D gene: NA; CDR3 length: 15; J gene: TRBJ2-6; CDR3 DNA: TGTGCCAGCGGATCATCGAGCTCTGGGGCCAACGTCCTGACTTTC; CDR3 protein: CASGSSSSGANVLTF
clone size: NA; V gene: TRBV29-1; D gene: NA; CDR3 length: 11; J gene: TRBJ2-5; CDR3 DNA: TGCAGCGCTGCGTACCAAGAGACCCAGTACTTC; CDR3 protein: CSAAYQETQYF
clone size: few; V gene: TRBV29-1; D gene: NA; CDR3 length: 11; J gene: TRBJ2-4; CDR3 DNA: TGCAGCGTGGCTGACGGAAACATTCAGTACTTC; CDR3 protein: CSVADGNIQYF
clone size: NA; V gene: TRBV10-3; D gene: NA; CDR3 length: 14; J gene: TRBJ1-1; CDR3 DNA: TGTGCCATCAGTGAACCTGACGGAAACACTGAAGCTTTCTTT; CDR3 protein: CAISEPDGNTEAFF
clone size: NA; V gene: TRBV7-9; D gene: TRBD2; CDR3 length: 16; J gene: TRBJ2-3; CDR3 DNA: TGTGCCAGCAGCTTGATGACTAGCGGGAAAACAGATACGCAGTATTTT; CDR3 protein: CASSLMTSGKTDTQYF
clone size: NA; V gene: TRBV20-1; D gene: NA; CDR3 length: 14; J gene: TRBJ2-7; CDR3 DNA: TGCAGTGCTAGAGATCTCGTCGGAAGGTACGAGCAGTACTTC; CDR3 protein: CSARDLVGRYEQYF
clone size: few; V gene: TRBV24-1; D gene: TRBD1; CDR3 length: 15; J gene: TRBJ2-5; CDR3 DNA: TGTGCCACCAGTGAACCGACAGGGGCGAAAGAGACCCAGTACTTC; CDR3 protein: CATSEPTGAKETQYF
clone size: NA; V gene: TRBV6-1; D gene: TRBD1; CDR3 length: 17; J gene: TRBJ1-4; CDR3 DNA: TGTGCCAGCAGAGCCTTGACAGGGAAGAACGGTAATGAAAAACTGTTTTTT; CDR3 protein: CASRALTGKNGNEKLFF
clone size: few; V gene: TRBV29-1; D gene: TRBD2; CDR3 length: 14; J gene: TRBJ2-7; CDR3 DNA: TGCAGCCCACGGAGACTAGCGGGGTACGACGAGCAGTACTTC; CDR3 protein: CSPRRLAGYDEQYF
clone size: few; V gene: TRBV20-1; D gene: NA; CDR3 length: 12; J gene: TRBJ2-7; CDR3 DNA: TGCAGTGCTAAGGAGGGGGGTTACGAGCAGTACTTC; CDR3 protein: CSAKEGGYEQYF
clone size: NA; V gene: TRBV20-1; D gene: NA; CDR3 length: 14; J gene: TRBJ2-5; CDR3 DNA: TGCAGTGCTGTCAGGGAAATCTTGAAGGAGACCCAGTACTTC; CDR3 protein: CSAVREILKETQYF
clone size: once; V gene: TRBV7-8; D gene: TRBD2; CDR3 length: 16; J gene: TRBJ2-7; CDR3 DNA: TGTGCCAGCAGCTTAGATCGGGGGGGCTTGTCCTACGAGCAGTACTTC; CDR3 protein: CASSLDRGGLSYEQYF
clone size: NA; V gene: TRBV27; D gene: NA; CDR3 length: 13; J gene: TRBJ1-1; CDR3 DNA: TGTGCCAGCAGTTTGACGGCAGCCCGAGCAGCTTTCTTT; CDR3 protein: CASSLTAARAAFF
clone size: NA; V gene: TRBV9; D gene: NA; CDR3 length: 15; J gene: TRBJ1-1; CDR3 DNA: TGTGCCAGCAGCGTAGTGTCCGACAAGAACACTGAAGCTTTCTTT; CDR3 protein: CASSVVSDKNTEAFF
clone size: few; V gene: TRBV9; D gene: TRBD2; CDR3 length: 15; J gene: TRBJ2-1; CDR3 DNA: TGTGCCAGCAGCGTTACAGCGGGGGGGGGCAATGAGCAGTTCTTC; CDR3 protein: CASSVTAGGGNEQFF
clone size: NA; V gene: TRBV11-2; D gene: TRBD2; CDR3 length: 13; J gene: TRBJ2-1; CDR3 DNA: TGTGCCAGCTCACGGACTAGACGGGATGAGCAGTTCTTC; CDR3 protein: CASSRTRRDEQFF
clone size: few; V gene: TRBV13; D gene: TRBD1; CDR3 length: 16; J gene: TRBJ2-3; CDR3 DNA: TGTGCCAGCAGCCCGCACCGGGACAGGGTCCAAGATACGCAGTATTTT; CDR3 protein: CASSPHRDRVQDTQYF
clone size: many; V gene: TRBV6-1; D gene: TRBD1; CDR3 length: 14; J gene: TRBJ1-5; CDR3 DNA: TGTGCCAGCAGTGGACAGGGGGTAAGTCAGCCCCAGCATTTT; CDR3 protein: CASSGQGVSQPQHF
clone size: few; V gene: TRBV9; D gene: NA; CDR3 length: 15; J gene: TRBJ2-1; CDR3 DNA: TGTGCCAGCAGCGTAGATTTGTCCCTGGGCAATGAGCAGTTCTTC; CDR3 protein: CASSVDLSLGNEQFF
clone size: many; V gene: TRBV6-5; D gene: NA; CDR3 length: 13; J gene: TRBJ2-6; CDR3 DNA: TGTGCCAGCAGGGTCCGGGGGGCCAACGTCCTGACTTTC; CDR3 protein: CASRVRGANVLTF
clone size: NA; V gene: TRBV12-3/TRBV12-4; D gene: TRBD1; CDR3 length: 15; J gene: TRBJ2-1; CDR3 DNA: TGTGCCAGCAGTTTAGGGACAGGACACTACAATGAGCAGTTCTTC; CDR3 protein: CASSLGTGHYNEQFF
clone size: NA; V gene: TRBV18; D gene: TRBD2; CDR3 length: 16; J gene: TRBJ2-5; CDR3 DNA: TGTGCCAGCAGCACATTGACTAGCGGCGCCCAAGAGACCCAGTACTTC; CDR3 protein: CASSTLTSGAQETQYF
clone size: once; V gene: TRBV28; D gene: NA; CDR3 length: 16; J gene: TRBJ2-1; CDR3 DNA: TGTGCCAGCAGTTCTGGGGGGGGCCTCTCCTACAATGAGCAGTTCTTC; CDR3 protein: CASSSGGGLSYNEQFF
clone size: NA; V gene: TRBV12-3/TRBV12-4; D gene: TRBD1; CDR3 length: 13; J gene: TRBJ1-2; CDR3 DNA: TGTGCCAGCACCATGGGACAGGGGTCTGGCTACACCTTC; CDR3 protein: CASTMGQGSGYTF
clone size: few; V gene: TRBV5-6; D gene: NA; CDR3 length: 14; J gene: TRBJ1-2; CDR3 DNA: TGTGCCAGCAGCTTGGGGAAGGCGACCTATGGCTACACCTTC; CDR3 protein: CASSLGKATYGYTF
clone size: few; V gene: TRBV7-6; D gene: NA; CDR3 length: 14; J gene: TRBJ2-1; CDR3 DNA: TGTGCCAGCAGCTACTCGGCCGGATACAATGAGCAGTTCTTC; CDR3 protein: CASSYSAGYNEQFF
clone size: NA; V gene: TRBV27; D gene: NA; CDR3 length: 18; J gene: TRBJ1-4; CDR3 DNA: TGTGCCAGCAGTTTGACGCTCTGGGACGGCTCAACTAATGAAAAACTGTTTTTT; CDR3 protein: CASSLTLWDGSTNEKLFF
clone size: many; V gene: TRBV9; D gene: NA; CDR3 length: 14; J gene: TRBJ2-5; CDR3 DNA: TGTGCCAGCAGCGTCACCGGGATCCAAGAGACCCAGTACTTC; CDR3 protein: CASSVTGIQETQYF
clone size: few; V gene: TRBV5-1; D gene: NA; CDR3 length: 14; J gene: TRBJ2-7; CDR3 DNA: TGCGCCAGCAGCTTCCTGCGTAGCTCCTACGAGCAGTACTTC; CDR3 protein: CASSFLRSSYEQYF
clone size: NA; V gene: TRBV5-1; D gene: NA; CDR3 length: 15; J gene: TRBJ1-2; CDR3 DNA: TGCGCCAGCAGTAACCGGGACACCCATAACTATGGCTACACCTTC; CDR3 protein: CASSNRDTHNYGYTF
clone size: few; V gene: TRBV7-2; D gene: TRBD1; CDR3 length: 16; J gene: TRBJ2-1; CDR3 DNA: TGTGCCAGCAGCTTGGATTCGACAGGGGGGCGGAATGAGCAGTTCTTC; CDR3 protein: CASSLDSTGGRNEQFF
clone size: NA; V gene: TRBV5-1; D gene: TRBD1; CDR3 length: 15; J gene: TRBJ2-1; CDR3 DNA: TGCGCCAGCAGCAAGGGGACAGGGGATTACAATGAGCAGTTCTTC; CDR3 protein: CASSKGTGDYNEQFF
clone size: many; V gene: TRBV7-2; D gene: NA; CDR3 length: 13; J gene: TRBJ2-7; CDR3 DNA: TGTGCCAGCAGCTTCCGAGGGGTCTGGGAGCAGTACTTC; CDR3 protein: CASSFRGVWEQYF
clone size: once; V gene: TRBV12-3/TRBV12-4; D gene: NA; CDR3 length: 12; J gene: TRBJ1-4; CDR3 DNA: TGTGCCAGCACCCTGGGAGGTGAAAAACTGTTTTTT; CDR3 protein: CASTLGGEKLFF
clone size: NA; V gene: TRBV3-1; D gene: NA; CDR3 length: 17; J gene: TRBJ2-5; CDR3 DNA: TGTGCCAGCAGCCAAGCCGGGGGAGTGGGGAATGAGGAGACCCAGTACTTC; CDR3 protein: CASSQAGGVGNEETQYF
clone size: few; V gene: TRBV12-3/TRBV12-4; D gene: TRBD2; CDR3 length: 14; J gene: TRBJ2-3; CDR3 DNA: TGTGCCAGCAGGGGTAGCGGGGGCACAGATACGCAGTATTTT; CDR3 protein: CASRGSGGTDTQYF
clone size: NA; V gene: TRBV2; D gene: NA; CDR3 length: 19; J gene: TRBJ2-7; CDR3 DNA: TGTGCCAGCAGTGATATCCTAATTACTAGGGGGAACTCCTACAATGAGCAGTACTTC; CDR3 protein: CASSDILITRGNSYNEQYF
clone size: NA; V gene: TRBV6-2/TRBV6-3; D gene: TRBD1; CDR3 length: 19; J gene: TRBJ1-5; CDR3 DNA: TGTGCCAGCAGTTACTCAACAGGACAGGGCGATTATAGCAATCAGCCCCAGCATTTT; CDR3 protein: CASSYSTGQGDYSNQPQHF
clone size: NA; V gene: TRBV7-3; D gene: NA; CDR3 length: 14; J gene: TRBJ2-3; CDR3 DNA: TGTGCCAGCAGCTTAAACAGGATCACAGATACGCAGTATTTT; CDR3 protein: CASSLNRITDTQYF
clone size: NA; V gene: TRBV28; D gene: TRBD1; CDR3 length: 14; J gene: TRBJ1-2; CDR3 DNA: TGTGCCAGCAGATACAGGGGCGGGAACTATGGCTACACCTTC; CDR3 protein: CASRYRGGNYGYTF
clone size: few; V gene: TRBV4-3; D gene: NA; CDR3 length: 14; J gene: TRBJ1-2; CDR3 DNA: TGCGCCAGCAGCCAAGAGTATCCTAACTATGGCTACACCTTC; CDR3 protein: CASSQEYPNYGYTF
clone size: NA; V gene: TRBV20-1; D gene: TRBD2; CDR3 length: 15; J gene: TRBJ2-1; CDR3 DNA: TGCAGTGCCAGCGGACTAGCGGGGGGGGGCAGGGAGCAGTTCTTC; CDR3 protein: CSASGLAGGGREQFF
clone size: NA; V gene: TRBV7-9; D gene: TRBD1; CDR3 length: 19; J gene: TRBJ2-6; CDR3 DNA: TGTGCCAGCAGCTCAAGGACAGGGCCTTTAGGAACTGGGGCCAACGTCCTGACTTTC; CDR3 protein: CASSSRTGPLGTGANVLTF
clone size: NA; V gene: TRBV11-2; D gene: TRBD2; CDR3 length: 14; J gene: TRBJ2-1; CDR3 DNA: TGTGCCAGCAAGAGCGGGGGCTCCTACAATGAGCAGTTCTTC; CDR3 protein: CASKSGGSYNEQFF
clone size: NA; V gene: TRBV25-1; D gene: NA; CDR3 length: 17; J gene: TRBJ2-7; CDR3 DNA: TGTGCCAGCAGTGAATGGGGGCGGGGGTCGAGCTCCTACGAGCAGTACTTC; CDR3 protein: CASSEWGRGSSSYEQYF
clone size: NA; V gene: TRBV10-3; D gene: TRBD1; CDR3 length: 13; J gene: TRBJ1-2; CDR3 DNA: TGTGCCATCAGTACCGACAGGGACTATGGCTACACCTTC; CDR3 protein: CAISTDRDYGYTF
clone size: NA; V gene: TRBV6-6; D gene: TRBD2; CDR3 length: 15; J gene: TRBJ2-7; CDR3 DNA: TGTGCCAGCAGCACCACCGGGGGGAGGTCCTACGAGCAGTACTTC; CDR3 protein: CASSTTGGRSYEQYF
clone size: NA; V gene: TRBV6-5; D gene: NA; CDR3 length: 13; J gene: TRBJ2-3; CDR3 DNA: TGTGCCAGCAGGGACAATCGGGGGGATACGCAGTATTTT; CDR3 protein: CASRDNRGDTQYF
clone size: few; V gene: TRBV7-2; D gene: NA; CDR3 length: 15; J gene: TRBJ2-3; CDR3 DNA: TGTGCCAGCAGCTTATCTGGCATAAGCACAGATACGCAGTATTTT; CDR3 protein: CASSLSGISTDTQYF
clone size: few; V gene: TRBV27; D gene: TRBD2; CDR3 length: 14; J gene: TRBJ2-7; CDR3 DNA: TGTGCCAGCAGTCAACTAGCGGGGGCCCACGAGCAGTACTTC; CDR3 protein: CASSQLAGAHEQYF